One and the same sample provided the 9 T cell receptor beta chains below, sequenced in a study of blood T cell repertoires in COVID-19. Using immunoSEQ multiplex PCR, the repertoire was profiled, and TCRdb retains in-frame clones only, with some absent. The repertoire includes roughly 140,000 clones, roughly 80% of them detected once, and around 3.7% sits in the top ten. The sample consisted of peripheral blood. All receptors come from a man between 65 and 85 years old who had recovered from COVID-19.

The chain uses TRBV7-3 and TRBJ1-1; D might be TRBD1 (6 bases). Trimming shortened V by 1 base and J by 3 bases, and 12 bases separated the two germline ends. The CDR3 loop spans 15 amino acids. Germline CDR1 is SGHTA and CDR2 is FQGTGA. CDR3 amino acids: CASSLITGFDTEAFF. CDR3 nucleotide sequence: TGTGCCAGCAGCTTAATTACAGGGTTCGACACTGAAGCTTTCTTT.

The gene calls are TRBV19 and TRBJ2-1; 10 bases line up with TRBD2. Germline V gene lookup returns CDR1 LNHDA and CDR2 SQIVND (reference sequence). After removal of 5 bases from V and 1 base from J, the junction contained 2 bases not matched to a gene. The CDR3 runs to 15 residues. The CDR3 loop is CASSELAGSYNEQFF. CDR3 DNA sequence: TGTGCCAGTAGTGAACTAGCGGGGTCCTACAATGAGCAGTTCTTC.

The rearrangement uses TRBV11-3 and TRBJ2-1, with 7 bases lining up with TRBD2. The CDR3 extends over 15 amino acids. CDR1 and CDR2 (germline): SGHNT, YENEEA. Trimming at V came to 5 bases and at J to 2 bases, leaving 6 bases not matched to a gene. The CDR3 DNA reads TGTGCCAGCAGCCACCTCAGCGGGACCTACAATGAGCAGTTCTTC. Protein: CASSHLSGTYNEQFF. The whole variable domain, remainder taken from reference TRBV11-3 and TRBJ2-1, is EAGVVQSPRYKIIEKKQPVAFWCNPISGHNTLYWYLQNLGQGPELLIRYENEEAVDDSQLPKDRFSAERLKGVDSTLKIQPAELGDSAVYLCASSHLSGTYNEQFFGPGTRLTVL.

The V and J genes are TRBV15 and TRBJ2-2, with a weak D call TRBD2 (5 bases). CDR1 and CDR2 from the germline V gene are LNHNV and YYDKDF (reference sequence). Trimming cost V 0 bases and J 5 bases, with 16 bases left between them. The CDR3 contains 17 residues. This chain's CDR3 is CATSRDPGGSNTGELFF. The CDR3 bases are TGTGCCACCAGCAGAGACCCTGGTGGGAGTAATACCGGGGAGCTGTTTTTT.

This clone showed up just a few times. The genes are TRBV6-1 and TRBJ2-3; TRBD1 might be the D (6 bases). Trimming removed 4 bases at V and 2 bases at J, with 16 bases between. Germline values: CDR1 MNHNS, CDR2 SASEGT. The CDR3 length is 16 residues. The CDR3: CASSANRARDTDTQYF. CDR3 sequence (DNA): TGTGCCAGCAGTGCGAACAGGGCCCGAGACACAGATACGCAGTATTTT.

The chain combines TRBV5-3 with TRBJ2-5, with 9 bases fitting TRBD1. TRBV5-3 belongs to the ORF category, with a function that is uncertain. The CDR3 consists of 14 residues. Trimming removed 4 bases from V and 2 bases from J; junction bases left unmatched: 3. DNA for the CDR3: TGTGCCAGAAGCGCGGACAGGGGACAAGAGACCCAGTACTTC. This translates into CARSADRGQETQYF.

V and J are TRBV18 and TRBJ1-1, with D possibly being TRBD1 (5 bases). The ends were cut back, 1 base at V and 6 bases at J, with 9 bases in the middle. Germline CDR1 reads KGHSH; CDR2 reads LQKENI. The CDR3 has 13 amino acids. CDR3 nucleotides: TGTGCCAGCTCACCACAATCAGGGTCTGAAGCTTTCTTT. Translated, it gives CASSPQSGSEAFF.

The chain couples TRBV27 to TRBJ1-4, with no clear D. Germline values: CDR1 MNHEY, CDR2 SMNVEV (reference sequence). The ends were cut back, 2 bases at V and 4 bases at J, with 8 bases in the middle. The CDR3 is 14 amino acids. The CDR3 is CASSLRGINEKLFF. The CDR3 DNA reads TGTGCCAGCAGTTTACGAGGGATTAATGAAAAACTGTTTTTT.

V and J are TRBV5-1 and TRBJ1-5; D remains ambiguous. This CDR3 is 16 amino acids long. Trimming left V 0 bases short and J 0 bases short, with 10 bases between. The germline V gene encodes CDR1 SGHRS and CDR2 YFSETQ. The CDR3 spells CASSLETKHSNQPQHF. DNA for the CDR3: TGCGCCAGCAGCTTGGAAACCAAACATAGCAATCAGCCCCAGCATTTT.